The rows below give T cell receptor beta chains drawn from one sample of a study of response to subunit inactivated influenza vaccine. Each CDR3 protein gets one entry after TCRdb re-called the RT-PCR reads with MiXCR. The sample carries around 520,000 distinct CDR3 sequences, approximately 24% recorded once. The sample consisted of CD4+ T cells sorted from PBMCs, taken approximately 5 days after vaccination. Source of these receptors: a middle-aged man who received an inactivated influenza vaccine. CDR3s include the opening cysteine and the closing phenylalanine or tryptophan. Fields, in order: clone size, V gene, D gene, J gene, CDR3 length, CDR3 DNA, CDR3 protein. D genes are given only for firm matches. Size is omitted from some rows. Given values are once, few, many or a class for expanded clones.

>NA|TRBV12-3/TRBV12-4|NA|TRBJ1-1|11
TGTGCCAGCAGTTTGTCTGGTGAAGCTTTCTTT
CASSLSGEAFF
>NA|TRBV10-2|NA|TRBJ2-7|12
TGCGCCAGCAGTGGACGCAACTACGAGCAGTACTTC
CASSGRNYEQYF
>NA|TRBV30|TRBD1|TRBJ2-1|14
TGTGCCTGGAGGGACGGGACAGACTACAATGAGCAGTTCTTC
CAWRDGTDYNEQFF
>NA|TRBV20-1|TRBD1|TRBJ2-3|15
TGCAGTGCTAGCCCACAGGGGTGGATGACAGATACGCAGTATTTT
CSASPQGWMTDTQYF
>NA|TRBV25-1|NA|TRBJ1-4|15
TGTGCCAGCAGTCCTCATCAAGTAAGGAATGAAAAACTGTTTTTT
CASSPHQVRNEKLFF
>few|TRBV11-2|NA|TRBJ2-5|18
TGTGCCAGCAGCTTAGTAGGTGGGGGGCGGCTAGGCCAAGAGACCCAGTACTTC
CASSLVGGGRLGQETQYF
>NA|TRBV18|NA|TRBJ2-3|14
TGTGCCAGCTCACCACCGGTTCGGGCAGATACGCAGTATTTT
CASSPPVRADTQYF
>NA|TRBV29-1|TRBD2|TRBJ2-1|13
TGCAGCGTTTCGACTAGCGGAAACAATGAGCAGTTCTTC
CSVSTSGNNEQFF
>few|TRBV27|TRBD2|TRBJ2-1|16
TGTGCCAGCAGTTTAATCAGCGGGAGTATCCACAATGAGCAGTTCTTC
CASSLISGSIHNEQFF
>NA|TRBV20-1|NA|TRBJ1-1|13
TGCAGTGCTAGAAGGGTGGGGAACACTGAAGCTTTCTTT
CSARRVGNTEAFF
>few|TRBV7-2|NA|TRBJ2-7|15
TGTGCCAGCAGCTTTTCACTGACGACCTCCTACGAGCAGTACTTC
CASSFSLTTSYEQYF
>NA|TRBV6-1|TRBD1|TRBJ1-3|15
TGTGCCAGCAAGAGCGCAGGGGGCTCTGGAAACACCATATATTTT
CASKSAGGSGNTIYF
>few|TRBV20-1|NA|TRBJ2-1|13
TGCAGTGCCTTACCCGGGGCATACAATGAGCAGTTCTTC
CSALPGAYNEQFF
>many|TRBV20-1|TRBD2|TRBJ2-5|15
TGCAGTGCTAGAGGCGGGGCGGGGGACCAAGAGACCCAGTACTTC
CSARGGAGDQETQYF
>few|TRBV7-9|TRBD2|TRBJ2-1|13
TGTGCCAGCAGCTCTAGCGGGGGAGGTGAGCAGTTCTTC
CASSSSGGGEQFF
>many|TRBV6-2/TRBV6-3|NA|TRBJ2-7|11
TGTGCCAGCAGTCATACCTACGAGCAGTACTTC
CASSHTYEQYF
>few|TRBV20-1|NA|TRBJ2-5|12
TGCAGTGCTTGGACGTCTCAAGAGACCCAGTACTTC
CSAWTSQETQYF
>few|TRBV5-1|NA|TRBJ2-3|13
TGCGCCAGCAGCTTGCTCCCCACAGATACGCAGTATTTT
CASSLLPTDTQYF
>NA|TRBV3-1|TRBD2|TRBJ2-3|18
TGTGCCAGCAGCCAAGCTTTGTTAGCGGGGGAAAGCACAGATACGCAGTATTTT
CASSQALLAGESTDTQYF
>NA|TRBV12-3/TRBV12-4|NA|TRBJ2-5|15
TGTGCCAGCAGTTTAGGGGGCTCGTACCAAGAGACCCAGTACTTC
CASSLGGSYQETQYF
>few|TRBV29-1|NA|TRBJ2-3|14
TGCAGCGTTGTCCGGGACAAGAGCACAGATACGCAGTATTTT
CSVVRDKSTDTQYF
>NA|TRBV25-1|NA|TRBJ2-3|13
TGTGCCAGCAGTGAATATTACACAGATACGCAGTATTTT
CASSEYYTDTQYF
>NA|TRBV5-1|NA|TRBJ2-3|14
TGCGCCAGCAGAGGACACCAACGCACAGATACGCAGTATTTT
CASRGHQRTDTQYF
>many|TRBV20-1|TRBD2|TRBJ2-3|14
TGCAGTGCCTTAGCGGGGGGCTCCACAGATACGCAGTATTTT
CSALAGGSTDTQYF
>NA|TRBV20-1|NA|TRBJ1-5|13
TGCAGTGCCAGGGCCGGTCCGGATCAGCCCCAGCATTTT
CSARAGPDQPQHF
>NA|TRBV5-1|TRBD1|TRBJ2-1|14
TGCGCCAGCAGCTTGGGACAGGGGGACAATGAGCAGTTCTTC
CASSLGQGDNEQFF
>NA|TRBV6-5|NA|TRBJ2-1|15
TGTGCCAGCAGTTACTCGAGGTTGGGCCGCAATGAGCAGTTCTTC
CASSYSRLGRNEQFF
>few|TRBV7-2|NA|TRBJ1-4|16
TGTGCCAGCAGCTTAGCCTGGGTTGGGAGTAATGAAAAACTGTTTTTT
CASSLAWVGSNEKLFF
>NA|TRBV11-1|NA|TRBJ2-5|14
TGTGCCAGCAGCTTATCTGGGGCCGAAGAGACCCAGTACTTC
CASSLSGAEETQYF
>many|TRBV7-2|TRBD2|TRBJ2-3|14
TGTGCCAGCAGCTTAGCGGGGGGGACAGATACGCAGTATTTT
CASSLAGGTDTQYF
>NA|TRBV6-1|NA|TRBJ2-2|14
TGTGCCAGCAGTCGTGACGTTAACACCGGGGAGCTGTTTTTT
CASSRDVNTGELFF
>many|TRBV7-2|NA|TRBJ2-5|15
TGTGCCAGCAGCTCCCTTTCTAGCCCAAGAGAGACCCAGTACTTC
CASSSLSSPRETQYF
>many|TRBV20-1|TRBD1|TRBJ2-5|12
TGCAGTGCTACGACAGGGAGAGAGACCCAGTACTTC
CSATTGRETQYF
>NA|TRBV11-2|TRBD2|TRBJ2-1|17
TGTGCCAGCAGCTTAGAAATTAGCGGGTTCACCTACAATGAGCAGTTCTTC
CASSLEISGFTYNEQFF
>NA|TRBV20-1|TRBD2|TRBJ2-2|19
TGCAGTGCTAGGGATAGGAGGGTAGCGGGGGGTACGAACACCGGGGAGCTGTTTTTT
CSARDRRVAGGTNTGELFF
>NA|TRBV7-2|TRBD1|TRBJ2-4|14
TGTGCCAGCAGCTCTCGACGGACAGGGAACATTCAGTACTTC
CASSSRRTGNIQYF
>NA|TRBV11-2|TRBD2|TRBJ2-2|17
TGTGCCAGCAGCCCCAAAGGGGGGCGGGGGGACACCGGGGAGCTGTTTTTT
CASSPKGGRGDTGELFF
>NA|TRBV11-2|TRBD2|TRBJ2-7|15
TGTGCCAGCAGGAGACTAGCGGGTACCTCCTACGAGCAGTACTTC
CASRRLAGTSYEQYF
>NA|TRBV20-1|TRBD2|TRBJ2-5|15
TGCAGTGCTAGAGCTGGCGGGGGGGCCGGAGAGACCCAGTACTTC
CSARAGGGAGETQYF
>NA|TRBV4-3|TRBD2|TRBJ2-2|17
TGCGCCAGCAGCCGGATTTCAGCGGGAGCGAACACCGGGGATCTGTTTTTT
CASSRISAGANTGDLFF
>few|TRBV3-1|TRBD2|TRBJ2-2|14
TGTGCCAGCGGAAGCGGGAGTACTACCGGGGAGCTGTTTTTT
CASGSGSTTGELFF
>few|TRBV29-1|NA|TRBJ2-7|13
TGCAGCGTTATTAGGGCAGGGAAATACGAGCAGTACTTC
CSVIRAGKYEQYF
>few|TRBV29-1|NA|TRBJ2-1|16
TGCAGCGTTGATAGAGAAAGTTCAGGGTTCATGGATGAGCAGTTCTTC
CSVDRESSGFMDEQFF
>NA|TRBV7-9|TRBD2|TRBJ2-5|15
TGTGCCAGCAGCCCAGGGACTACCAACCAAGAGACCCAGTACTTC
CASSPGTTNQETQYF
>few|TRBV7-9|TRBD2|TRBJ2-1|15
TGTGCCAGCAGCCCTAGCGGGGGCTTCTACAATGAGCAGTTCTTC
CASSPSGGFYNEQFF
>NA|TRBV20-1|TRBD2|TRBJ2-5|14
TGCAGTGCTTCTGAGCGGGAGAGGGCCGAGACCCAGTACTTC
CSASERERAETQYF